These 29 T cell receptor beta chains came from one sample sequenced in a study of OX40 agonist ivuxolimab in advanced cancers. TCRdb's copy holds only in-frame clones and misses some; the assay was immunoSEQ multiplex PCR. The top ten hold about 1.6% of the sample, which has roughly 98,000 clones, roughly 80% seen once. The sequencing here drew on CD4+ or CD8+ T cells sorted from blood, taken in a trial of the OX40 agonist ivuxolimab. These TCRs come from an adult with an advanced solid tumor such as melanoma, head and neck, liver or kidney cancer.

The chain carries TRBV7-2 and TRBJ2-1, with D perhaps TRBD1 (5 bases). This CDR3 contains 12 residues. Germline assignment: CDR1 SGHTA and CDR2 FQGNSA. V lost 3 bases to trimming and J lost 5 bases, with 5 bases between them. This CDR3 reads CASSLGHNEQFF. The CDR3 nucleotides read TGTGCCAGCAGCTTGGGGCACAATGAGCAGTTCTTC.

This chain uses TRBV6-5 with TRBJ1-3; 9 bases match TRBD1. The CDR3 extends over 15 amino acids. With V trimmed by 4 bases and J by 3 bases, 4 bases remained unmatched. From germline, CDR1 is MNHEY and CDR2 SVGAGI. For the CDR3, the DNA is TGTGCCAGCAGTTCGAACAGGGGGCTTGGAAACACCATATATTTT. Translation gives CASSSNRGLGNTIYF.

This clone was seen more than once but under ten times. The chain uses TRBV6-4 and TRBJ2-5; D uncertain. V shed 4 bases and J shed 2 bases, with 8 bases lying between them. From germline, CDR1 is MRHNA and CDR2 SNTAGT. The CDR3 has 13 amino acids. The CDR3 is CASSVNDQETQYF. DNA for the CDR3: TGTGCCAGCAGTGTTAACGATCAAGAGACCCAGTACTTC.

This chain links TRBV6-5 with TRBJ1-4; TRBD1 matches 10 bases. The CDR3 is 13 amino acids. V lost 7 bases to trimming and J lost 7 bases; unmatched junction nucleotides: 3. Germline lookup yields CDR1 MNHEY and CDR2 SVGAGI. This CDR3 is CASTGQGSEKLFF. In nucleotides, the CDR3 is TGTGCCAGCACGGGACAGGGGAGTGAAAAACTGTTTTTT.

This clone was seen repeatedly, ten times or more. The chain joins TRBV11-3 to TRBJ2-7, with a weak D call TRBD2 (5 bases). CDR1 and CDR2 from the germline V gene are SGHNT and YENEEA. With 6 bases removed from V and 5 bases from J, the gap between germline ends came to 14 bases. The CDR3 has 13 amino acids. CDR3 protein: CASSLYSGNEQYF. CDR3 bases: TGTGCCAGCAGTCTCTATTCCGGGAACGAGCAGTACTTC.

The rearrangement joins TRBV10-2 to TRBJ1-1; D perhaps matches TRBD1 (5 bases). With 5 bases removed from V and 1 base from J, the gap between germline ends came to 20 bases. Germline V gene data show CDR1 as WSHSY and CDR2 as SAAADI. The CDR3 has 17 residues. CDR3 sequence (DNA): TGCGCCAGCAGTTATCATTGGGGGGGTCTCGGGAACACTGAAGCTTTCTTT. Amino acids: CASSYHWGGLGNTEAFF.

The CDR3 nucleotides read TGTGCCAGTAGTACTCGGGACAGACCTACCGTTTTCCAATCCTCCCAGCATTTT. Amino acids: CASSTRDRPTVFQSSQHF. The rearrangement uses TRBV19 and TRBJ1-5; 7 nucleotides agree with TRBD1. Trimming removed 4 bases from V and 11 bases from J; junction bases left unmatched: 23. The CDR3 runs 18 residues. The germline V gene encodes CDR1 LNHDA and CDR2 SQIVND (reference sequence).

This chain connects TRBV7-9 to TRBJ1-4; 8 nucleotides line up with TRBD1. Germline-derived CDR1 and CDR2 are SEHNR and FQNEAQ (reference sequence). With 1 base clipped from V and 8 bases from J, the junction kept 9 bases outside the gene matches. This CDR3 is built from 16 residues. CDR3 region: CASSLGSTGVGEKLFF. The CDR3 DNA follows: TGTGCCAGCAGCTTAGGATCGACAGGGGTAGGGGAAAAACTGTTTTTT.

The V call is TRBV29-1, the J call TRBJ2-7; 7 bases line up with TRBD2. Germline CDR1 reads SQVTM; CDR2 reads ANQGSEA. Unmatched junction bases numbered 10, after V lost 6 bases and J lost 2 bases. The CDR3 has 14 amino acids. The CDR3 DNA reads TGCAGCGTCCTTCTAGCGGCTTCCCCCTACGAGCAGTACTTC. It yields the protein CSVLLAASPYEQYF.

The chain is built from TRBV18 and TRBJ1-5; tentatively, D is TRBD1 (6 bases). This CDR3 has 13 residues. Germline V gene lookup returns CDR1 KGHSH and CDR2 LQKENI. V was trimmed by 4 bases and J by 3 bases, leaving 7 bases between them. CDR3 protein: CASSRQDNQPQHF. CDR3 coding DNA: TGTGCCAGCTCACGACAGGACAATCAGCCCCAGCATTTT.

The chain joins TRBV7-8 to TRBJ1-4; 8 bases line up with TRBD1. The ends lost 3 bases at V and 0 bases at J; junction bases unmatched: 0. The CDR3 length is 15 residues. Germline CDR1 reads SGHVS; CDR2 reads FQNEAQ. CDR3: CASSLDRATNEKLFF. The CDR3 DNA reads TGTGCCAGCAGCTTGGACAGGGCAACTAATGAAAAACTGTTTTTT.

The chain employs TRBV4-3 and TRBJ1-5; D gene ambiguous. V shed 0 bases and J shed 7 bases, with 7 bases lying between them. From germline, CDR1 is LGHNA and CDR2 YSLEER. The CDR3 extends over 13 amino acids. In DNA form, the CDR3 reads TGCGCCAGCAGCCAAGACTCACGACAGCCCCAGCATTTT. This sequence encodes CASSQDSRQPQHF.

This clone was seen only a few times. The rearrangement joins TRBV28 to TRBJ2-5; TRBD1 matches 8 bases. Looked up from germline, CDR1 is MDHEN and CDR2 is SYDVKM. With 3 bases clipped from V and 1 base from J, the junction kept 7 bases outside the gene matches. The CDR3 length is 16 residues. The CDR3 DNA reads TGTGCCAGCAGTTTGACCGGGACAGGTTTCCAAGAGACCCAGTACTTC. It codes for CASSLTGTGFQETQYF.

About this clone itself: This specimen includes other DNA sequences encoding the same CDR3. This chain uses TRBV4-2 with TRBJ2-3; D gene uncertain. V was cut by 0 bases and J by 2 bases, with 9 bases left in between. The CDR3 extends over 15 amino acids. The germline CDR1 and CDR2 sequences are LGHNA and YNFKEQ. The CDR3 loop is CASSQDRRITDTQYF. CDR3 in DNA: TGTGCCAGCAGCCAAGATCGGCGGATCACAGATACGCAGTATTTT.

This clone was recorded once. The chain uses TRBV4-1 and TRBJ2-7; D unresolved. This CDR3 region has 15 residues. Trimming shortened V by 4 bases and J by 2 bases, and 15 bases separated the two germline ends. The germline V gene has CDR1 MGHRA and CDR2 YSYEKL. The CDR3 here is CASSLVASRPYEQYF. The CDR3 region has the DNA TGCGCCAGCAGCCTCGTGGCCTCCCGTCCCTACGAGCAGTACTTC.

The CDR3 nucleotides are TGTGCTAGTGGTTTGGTACGCAGGGCAACCGGGGAGCTGTTTTTT. As protein: CASGLVRRATGELFF. The chain carries TRBV12-5 and TRBJ2-2, with a tentative D call TRBD1 (5 bases). This CDR3 is built from 15 residues. Looked up from germline, CDR1 is LGHNT and CDR2 is FRNRAP. V was cut by 0 bases and J by 5 bases, with 10 bases left in between.

This clone occurred once. The V call is TRBV7-2, the J call TRBJ2-5; D possibly corresponds to TRBD1 (6 bases). V gave up 3 bases and J gave up 0 bases, with 8 bases separating them. CDR3 length: 14 amino acids. Germline CDR1 reads SGHTA; CDR2 reads FQGNSA. The CDR3: CASSFDRYQETQYF. The CDR3 DNA sequence: TGTGCCAGCAGCTTCGACAGGTACCAAGAGACCCAGTACTTC.

The rearrangement uses TRBV30 and TRBJ2-1; D is possibly TRBD1 (6 bases). Germline V gene lookup returns CDR1 GTSNPN and CDR2 SVGIG (reference sequence). The CDR3 has 13 residues. V lost 3 bases and J 15 bases, leaving 21 bases between the germline ends. The CDR3 DNA reads as TGTGCCTGGAGCGTAGGGAGACAGGAAGGTCTGTTCTTC. Encoded protein: CAWSVGRQEGLFF.

This clone was seen a few times. This chain joins TRBV5-4 and TRBJ1-6, with D unresolved. Trimming cost V 4 bases and J 7 bases, with 15 bases left between them. The CDR3 spans 15 residues. The germline gives CDR1 SGHNT, CDR2 YYREEE (reference sequence). In nucleotides, the CDR3 is TGTGCCAGCAGCCAGGACCCAGATTGGAATTCACCCCTCCACTTT. Translated, it gives CASSQDPDWNSPLHF.

The CDR3 region has the DNA TGTGCCAGTAGTCCCCTGACAGGGGGCGGCACTGAAGCTTTCTTT. This translates into CASSPLTGGGTEAFF. The chain uses TRBV19 and TRBJ1-1, with TRBD1 matching over 10 bases. From germline, CDR1 is LNHDA and CDR2 SQIVND (reference sequence). The CDR3 loop spans 15 amino acids. The V segment lost 5 bases and the J segment 4 bases; nucleotides outside the gene matches: 7. Looking up the rest from reference TRBV19 and TRBJ1-1 gives the full variable domain: DGGITQSPKYLFRKEGQNVTLSCEQNLNHDAMYWYRQDPGQGLRLIYYSQIVNDFQKGDIAEGYSVSREKKESFPLTVTSAQKNPTAFYLCASSPLTGGGTEAFFGQGTRLTVV.

CDR3 sequence reads: CASSPPLRARYSDTQYF. In DNA form, the CDR3 reads TGTGCCAGCAGCCCCCCCCTTCGAGCGCGGTATAGTGATACGCAGTATTTT. The chain uses TRBV7-2 and TRBJ2-3; D not resolved. The CDR3 loop spans 17 amino acids. With 5 bases removed from V and 6 bases from J, the gap between germline ends came to 24 bases. From germline, CDR1 is SGHTA and CDR2 FQGNSA.

The chain uses TRBV7-2 and TRBJ1-2; 9 nucleotides agree with TRBD1. V trimming: 2 bases; J trimming: 8 bases; junction bases outside the gene matches: 3. Germline lookup yields CDR1 SGHTA and CDR2 FQGNSA. The CDR3 consists of 13 residues. The CDR3 sequence: CASSLTDRGGYTF. The CDR3, as DNA: TGTGCCAGCAGCTTAACGGACAGGGGAGGCTACACCTTC.

The genes are TRBV7-6 and TRBJ2-5; D is perhaps TRBD1 or TRBD2 (6 bases each). Germline-derived CDR1 and CDR2 are SGHVS and FNYEAQ. The CDR3 is made up of 16 amino acids. Deletions cut 0 bases from V and 5 bases from J, with 16 bases between. CDR3 protein: CASSLAEGTRTETQYF. CDR3 sequence (DNA): TGTGCCAGCAGCTTAGCGGAGGGGACAAGGACGGAGACCCAGTACTTC.

CDR3 nucleotide sequence: TGTGCCAGCAGCCTAGGGCTAGCGGGAAGGTACGAGCAGTACTTC. Translating gives CASSLGLAGRYEQYF. The chain employs TRBV6-5 and TRBJ2-7, with 9 bases aligning to TRBD2. CDR1 is MNHEY, CDR2 SVGAGI, per germline. With 6 bases clipped from V and 4 bases from J, the junction kept 10 bases outside the gene matches. CDR3 length: 15 amino acids.

The chain couples TRBV6-5 to TRBJ2-7; D is ambiguous. The CDR3 consists of 13 residues. Germline loops: CDR1 MNHEY, CDR2 SVGAGI. With 5 bases removed from V and 2 bases from J, the gap between germline ends came to 10 bases. CDR3 nucleotide sequence: TGTGCCAGCAGTCCACCAGCGACCTACGAGCAGTACTTC. This gives the protein CASSPPATYEQYF.

This clone was found a few times. The chain recombines TRBV4-1 with TRBJ1-4; D not certain. The V gene lost 0 bases and the J gene lost 4 bases, with 6 bases spanning the gap. This CDR3 is 14 amino acids long. CDR1 is MGHRA and CDR2 is YSYEKL in the germline V gene. The CDR3 loop reads CASSQEAYNEKLFF. In nucleotides, the CDR3 is TGCGCCAGCAGCCAAGAGGCCTATAATGAAAAACTGTTTTTT.

The V gene is TRBV7-9, the J gene TRBJ1-5, with D uncertain. Trimming cost V 2 bases and J 5 bases, with 7 bases left between them. Germline CDR1 is SEHNR and CDR2 is FQNEAQ (reference sequence). CDR3 length: 13 residues. The CDR3 coding sequence is TGTGCCAGCAGCTTAAATGGTTATCAGCCCCAGCATTTT. This translates into CASSLNGYQPQHF.

The chain couples TRBV7-8 to TRBJ2-2; perhaps TRBD1 as D (6 bases). The CDR3 extends over 15 amino acids. Trimming left V 1 base short and J 5 bases short, with 11 bases between. The V gene's germline CDR1 is SGHVS and CDR2 FQNEAQ. CDR3 nucleotides: TGTGCCAGCAGCTTAGGCAGGGGCGGTACCGGGGAGCTGTTTTTT. Its translation: CASSLGRGGTGELFF.

The chain recombines TRBV18 with TRBJ2-2, with 10 bases that match TRBD2. Per germline, CDR1 KGHSH and CDR2 LQKENI. The CDR3 sequence is 17 residues long. Trimming removed 7 bases from V and 0 bases from J; junction bases left unmatched: 8. As DNA, the CDR3 is TGTGCCAGCTGCGAGCTAGCGGGGGTTTCGAACACCGGGGAGCTGTTTTTT. As protein: CASCELAGVSNTGELFF.